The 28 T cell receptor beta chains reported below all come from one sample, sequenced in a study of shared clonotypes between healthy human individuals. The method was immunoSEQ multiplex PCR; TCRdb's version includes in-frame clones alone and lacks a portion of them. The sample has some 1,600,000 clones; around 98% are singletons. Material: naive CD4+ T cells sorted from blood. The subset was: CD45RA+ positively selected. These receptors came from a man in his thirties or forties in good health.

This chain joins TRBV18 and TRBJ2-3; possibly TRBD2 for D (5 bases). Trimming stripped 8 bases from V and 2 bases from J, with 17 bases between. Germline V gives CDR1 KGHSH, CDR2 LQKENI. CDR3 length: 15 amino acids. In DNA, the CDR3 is TGTGCCAGCGTAGGCAGGAGCGGCCCCACAGATACGCAGTATTTT. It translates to CASVGRSGPTDTQYF. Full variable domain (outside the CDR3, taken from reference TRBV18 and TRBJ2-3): NAGVMQNPRHLVRRRGQEARLRCSPMKGHSHVYWYRQLPEEGLKFMVYLQKENIIDESGMPKERFSAEFPKEGPSILRIQQVVRGDSAAYFCASVGRSGPTDTQYFGPGTRLTVL.

The DNA of the CDR3 is TGTGCCAGCAGTCAACCGTCCACAGATACGCAGTATTTT. It yields the protein CASSQPSTDTQYF. V is TRBV27 and J is TRBJ2-3; no clear D gene. The CDR3 sequence is 13 residues long. Germline assignment: CDR1 MNHEY and CDR2 SMNVEV (reference sequence). Between the trimmed V and J ends, which lost 5 bases and 2 bases, there was a span of 8 bases.

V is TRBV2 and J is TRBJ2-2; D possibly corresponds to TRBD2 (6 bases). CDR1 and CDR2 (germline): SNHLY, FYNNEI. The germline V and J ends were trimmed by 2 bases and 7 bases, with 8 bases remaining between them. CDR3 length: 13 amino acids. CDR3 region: CASSERGIGELFF. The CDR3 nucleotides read TGTGCCAGCAGTGAACGGGGGATCGGGGAGCTGTTTTTT.

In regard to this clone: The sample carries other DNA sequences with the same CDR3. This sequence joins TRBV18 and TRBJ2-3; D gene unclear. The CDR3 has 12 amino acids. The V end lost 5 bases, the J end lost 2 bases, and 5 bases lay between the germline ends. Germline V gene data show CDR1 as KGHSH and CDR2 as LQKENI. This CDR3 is CASSSFTDTQYF. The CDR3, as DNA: TGTGCCAGCTCATCCTTCACAGATACGCAGTATTTT.

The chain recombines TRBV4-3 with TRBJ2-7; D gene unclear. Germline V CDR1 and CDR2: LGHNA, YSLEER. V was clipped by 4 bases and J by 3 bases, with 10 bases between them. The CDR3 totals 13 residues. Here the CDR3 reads CASSRDRRYEQYF. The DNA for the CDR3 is TGCGCCAGCAGCCGAGACCGCCGCTACGAGCAGTACTTC.

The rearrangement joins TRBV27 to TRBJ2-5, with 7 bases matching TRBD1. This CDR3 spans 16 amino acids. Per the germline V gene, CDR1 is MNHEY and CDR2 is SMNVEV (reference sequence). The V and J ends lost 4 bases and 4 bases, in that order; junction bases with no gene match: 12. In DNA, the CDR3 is TGTGCCAGCAGTTCCCCCCGGGCACAGGGGATAGAGACCCAGTACTTC. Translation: CASSSPRAQGIETQYF.

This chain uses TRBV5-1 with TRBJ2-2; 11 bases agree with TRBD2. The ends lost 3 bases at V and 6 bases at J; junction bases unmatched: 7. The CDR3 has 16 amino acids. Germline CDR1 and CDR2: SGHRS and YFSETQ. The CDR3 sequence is CASSSGLAASPGELFF. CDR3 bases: TGCGCCAGCAGCTCGGGACTAGCGGCAAGCCCCGGGGAGCTGTTTTTT.

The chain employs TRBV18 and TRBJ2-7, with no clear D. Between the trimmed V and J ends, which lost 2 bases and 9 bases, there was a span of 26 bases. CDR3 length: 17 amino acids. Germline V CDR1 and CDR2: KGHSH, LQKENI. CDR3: CASSPIASDSILRVQYF. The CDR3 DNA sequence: TGTGCCAGCTCACCAATCGCGAGTGATTCAATCCTACGAGTGCAGTACTTC.

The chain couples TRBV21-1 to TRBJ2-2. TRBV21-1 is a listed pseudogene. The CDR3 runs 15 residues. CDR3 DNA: TGTGCCAGCTGGAAGGGTCATAAGAACACCGGGGAGCTGTTTTTT. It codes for CASWKGHKNTGELFF.

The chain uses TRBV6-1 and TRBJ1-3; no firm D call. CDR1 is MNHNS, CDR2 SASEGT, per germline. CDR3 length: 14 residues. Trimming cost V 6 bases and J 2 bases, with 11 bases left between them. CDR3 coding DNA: TGTGCCAGCAGCCTGGATGTGACTGGAAACACCATATATTTT. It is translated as CASSLDVTGNTIYF.

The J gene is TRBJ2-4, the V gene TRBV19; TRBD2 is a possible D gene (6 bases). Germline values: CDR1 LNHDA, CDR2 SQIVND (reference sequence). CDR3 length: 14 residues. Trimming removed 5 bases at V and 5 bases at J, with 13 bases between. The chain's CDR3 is CASSQPGEQNIQYF. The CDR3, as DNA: TGTGCCAGTAGTCAACCGGGAGAGCAAAACATTCAGTACTTC.

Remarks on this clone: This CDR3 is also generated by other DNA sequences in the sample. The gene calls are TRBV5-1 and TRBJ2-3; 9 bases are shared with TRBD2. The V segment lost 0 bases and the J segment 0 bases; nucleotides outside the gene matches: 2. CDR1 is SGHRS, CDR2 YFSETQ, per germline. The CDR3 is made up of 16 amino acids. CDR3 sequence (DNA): TGCGCCAGCAGCTTGGCCGGGACTAGCAGCACAGATACGCAGTATTTT. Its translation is CASSLAGTSSTDTQYF.

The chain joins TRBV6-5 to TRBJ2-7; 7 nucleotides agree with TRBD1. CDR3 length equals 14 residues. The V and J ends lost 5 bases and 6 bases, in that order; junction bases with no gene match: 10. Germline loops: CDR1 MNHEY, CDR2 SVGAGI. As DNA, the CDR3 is TGTGCCAGCAGTGCAGGGACAGTGGCTGGCGAGCAGTACTTC. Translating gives CASSAGTVAGEQYF.

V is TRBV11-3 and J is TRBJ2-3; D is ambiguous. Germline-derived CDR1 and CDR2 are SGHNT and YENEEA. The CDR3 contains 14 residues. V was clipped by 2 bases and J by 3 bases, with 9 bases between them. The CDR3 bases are TGTGCCAGCAGCTTAAGTCGCTATACAGATACGCAGTATTTT. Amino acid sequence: CASSLSRYTDTQYF.

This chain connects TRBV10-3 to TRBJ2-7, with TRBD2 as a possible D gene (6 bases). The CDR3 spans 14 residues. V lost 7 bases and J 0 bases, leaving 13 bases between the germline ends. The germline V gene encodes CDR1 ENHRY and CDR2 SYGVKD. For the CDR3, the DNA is TGTGCCATCACCCCGGGAGCTTACTCCTACGAGCAGTACTTC. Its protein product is CAITPGAYSYEQYF.

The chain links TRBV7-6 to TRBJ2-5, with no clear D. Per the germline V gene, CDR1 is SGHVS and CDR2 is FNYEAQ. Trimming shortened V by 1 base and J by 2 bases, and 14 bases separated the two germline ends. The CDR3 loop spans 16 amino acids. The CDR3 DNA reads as TGTGCCAGCAGCTTAGTCCGGCAGGCGCCACAAGAGACCCAGTACTTC. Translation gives CASSLVRQAPQETQYF.

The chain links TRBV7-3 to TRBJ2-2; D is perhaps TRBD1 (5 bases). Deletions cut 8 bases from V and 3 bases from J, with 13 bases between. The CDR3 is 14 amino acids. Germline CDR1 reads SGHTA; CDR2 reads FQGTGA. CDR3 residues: CASSAQVYTGELFF. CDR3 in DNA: TGTGCCAGCTCGGCACAGGTTTACACCGGGGAGCTGTTTTTT. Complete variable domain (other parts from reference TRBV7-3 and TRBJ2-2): GAGVSQTPSNKVTEKGKYVELRCDPISGHTALYWYRQSLGQGPEFLIYFQGTGAADDSGLPNDRFFAVRPEGSVSTLKIQRTERGDSAVYLCASSAQVYTGELFFGEGSRLTVL.

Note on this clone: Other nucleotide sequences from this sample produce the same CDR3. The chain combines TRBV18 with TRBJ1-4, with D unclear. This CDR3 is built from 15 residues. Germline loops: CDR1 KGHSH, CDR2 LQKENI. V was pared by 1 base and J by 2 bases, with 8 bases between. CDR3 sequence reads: CASSPREATNEKLFF. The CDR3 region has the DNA TGTGCCAGCTCACCACGGGAAGCCACTAATGAAAAACTGTTTTTT. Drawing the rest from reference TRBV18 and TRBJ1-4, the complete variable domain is NAGVMQNPRHLVRRRGQEARLRCSPMKGHSHVYWYRQLPEEGLKFMVYLQKENIIDESGMPKERFSAEFPKEGPSILRIQQVVRGDSAAYFCASSPREATNEKLFFGSGTQLSVL.

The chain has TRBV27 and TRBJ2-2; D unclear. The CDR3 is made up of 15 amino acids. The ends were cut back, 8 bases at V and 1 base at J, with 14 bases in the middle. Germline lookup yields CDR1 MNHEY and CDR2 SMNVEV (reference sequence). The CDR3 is CASLRRPGNTGELFF. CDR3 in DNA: TGTGCCAGCTTACGCCGCCCCGGGAACACCGGGGAGCTGTTTTTT.

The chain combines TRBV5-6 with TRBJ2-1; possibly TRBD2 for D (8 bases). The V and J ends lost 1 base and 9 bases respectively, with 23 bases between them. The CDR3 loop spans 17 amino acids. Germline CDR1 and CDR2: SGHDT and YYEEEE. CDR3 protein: CASSLFSGDSTFSEQFF. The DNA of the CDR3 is TGTGCCAGCAGCTTGTTTAGCGGGGACAGTACGTTCAGTGAGCAGTTCTTC. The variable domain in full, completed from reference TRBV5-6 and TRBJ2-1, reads DAGVTQSPTHLIKTRGQQVTLRCSPKSGHDTVSWYQQALGQGPQFIFQYYEEEERQRGNFPDRFSGHQFPNYSSELNVNALLLGDSALYLCASSLFSGDSTFSEQFFGPGTRLTVL.

The CDR3 loop is CASSLQERYEQYF. The CDR3 bases are TGTGCCAGTAGTCTGCAAGAGCGGTACGAGCAGTACTTC. V usage is TRBV19 and J usage is TRBJ2-7, with D possibly TRBD2 on 5 matching bases. V gave up 5 bases and J gave up 4 bases, with 12 bases separating them. CDR1 and CDR2 from the germline V gene are LNHDA and SQIVND (reference sequence). The CDR3 has 13 residues.

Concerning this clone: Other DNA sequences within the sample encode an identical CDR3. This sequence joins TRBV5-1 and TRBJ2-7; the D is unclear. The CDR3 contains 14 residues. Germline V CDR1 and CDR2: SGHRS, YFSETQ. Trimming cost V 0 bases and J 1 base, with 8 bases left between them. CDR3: CASSLDAVSYEQYF. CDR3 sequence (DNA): TGCGCCAGCAGCTTGGACGCGGTATCCTACGAGCAGTACTTC. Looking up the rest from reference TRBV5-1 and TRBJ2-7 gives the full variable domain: KAGVTQTPRYLIKTRGQQVTLSCSPISGHRSVSWYQQTPGQGLQFLFEYFSETQRNKGNFPGRFSGRQFSNSRSEMNVSTLELGDSALYLCASSLDAVSYEQYFGPGTRLTVT.

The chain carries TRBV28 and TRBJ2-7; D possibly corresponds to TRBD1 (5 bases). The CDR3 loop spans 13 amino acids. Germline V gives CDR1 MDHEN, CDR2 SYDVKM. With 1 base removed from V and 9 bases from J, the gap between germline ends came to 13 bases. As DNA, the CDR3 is TGTGCCAGCAGTTTATTGACAGAGTGGGGGCAGTACTTC. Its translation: CASSLLTEWGQYF.

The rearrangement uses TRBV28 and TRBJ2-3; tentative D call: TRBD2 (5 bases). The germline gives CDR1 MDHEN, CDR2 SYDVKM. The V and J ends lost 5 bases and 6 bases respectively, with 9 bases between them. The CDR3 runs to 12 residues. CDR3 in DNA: TGTGCCAGCAGTGGCGAGCGGGATACGCAGTATTTT. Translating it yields CASSGERDTQYF. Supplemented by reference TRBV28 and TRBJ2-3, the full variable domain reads DVKVTQSSRYLVKRTGEKVFLECVQDMDHENMFWYRQDPGLGLRLIYFSYDVKMKEKGDIPEGYSVSREKKERFSLILESASTNQTSMYLCASSGERDTQYFGPGTRLTVL.

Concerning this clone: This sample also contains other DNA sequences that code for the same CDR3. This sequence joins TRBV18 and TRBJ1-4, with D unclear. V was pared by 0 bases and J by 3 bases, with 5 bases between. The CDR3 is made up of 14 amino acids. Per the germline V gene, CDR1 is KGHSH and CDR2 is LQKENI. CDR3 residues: CASSPPGSNEKLFF. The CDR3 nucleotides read TGTGCCAGCTCACCACCGGGGTCTAATGAAAAACTGTTTTTT.

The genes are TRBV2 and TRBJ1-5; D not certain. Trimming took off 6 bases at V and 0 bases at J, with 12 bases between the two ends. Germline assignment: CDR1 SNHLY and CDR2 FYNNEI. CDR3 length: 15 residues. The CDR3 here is CASRARWGSNQPQHF. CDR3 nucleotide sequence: TGTGCCAGCAGGGCCAGGTGGGGTAGCAATCAGCCCCAGCATTTT.

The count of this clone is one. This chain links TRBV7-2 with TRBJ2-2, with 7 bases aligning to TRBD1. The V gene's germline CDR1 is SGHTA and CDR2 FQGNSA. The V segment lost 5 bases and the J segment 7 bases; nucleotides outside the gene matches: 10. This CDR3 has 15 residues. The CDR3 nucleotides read TGTGCCAGCAGCCACTCGACAGGGTATGGCGGGGAGCTGTTTTTT. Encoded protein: CASSHSTGYGGELFF. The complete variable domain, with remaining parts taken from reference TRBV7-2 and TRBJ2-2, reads GAGVSQSPSNKVTEKGKDVELRCDPISGHTALYWYRQSLGQGLEFLIYFQGNSAPDKSGLPSDRFSAERTGGSVSTLTIQRTQQEDSAVYLCASSHSTGYGGELFFGEGSRLTVL.

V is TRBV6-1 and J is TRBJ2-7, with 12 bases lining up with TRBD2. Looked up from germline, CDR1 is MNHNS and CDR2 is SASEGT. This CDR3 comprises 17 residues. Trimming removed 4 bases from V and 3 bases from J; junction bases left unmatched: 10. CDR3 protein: CASSGWGGTSGLYEQYF. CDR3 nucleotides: TGTGCCAGCAGTGGGTGGGGTGGGACTAGCGGGCTCTACGAGCAGTACTTC.